The 28 T cell receptor beta chains below come from one sample, sequenced in a study of blood T cell repertoires in COVID-19. Sequencing was performed with immunoSEQ multiplex PCR; in TCRdb, only in-frame clones are kept and a portion is missing. This table holds 180,000 or so clones, roughly 86% found once. The specimen sequenced was peripheral blood. The source of these receptors is a man aged 40-49 years with active or convalescent COVID-19.

The chain links TRBV5-5 to TRBJ2-1, with D possibly being TRBD2 (6 bases). The V gene's germline CDR1 is SGHKS and CDR2 YYEKEE (reference sequence). Deletions cut 0 bases from V and 6 bases from J, with 16 bases between. The CDR3 extends over 16 amino acids. The CDR3 DNA reads as TGTGCCAGCAGCTTGGGTCGGGGGTTGGTAATCAATGAGCAGTTCTTC. Translated: CASSLGRGLVINEQFF.

The genes are TRBV6-5 and TRBJ1-3; TRBD1 is a possible D gene (5 bases). The CDR3 sequence is 15 residues long. Germline V gene sequence: CDR1 MNHEY, CDR2 SVGAGI. Deletions cut 4 bases from V and 4 bases from J, with 14 bases between. Here the CDR3 reads CASSLGDLSGNTIYF. In nucleotides, the CDR3 is TGTGCCAGCAGTTTAGGGGATCTCTCCGGAAACACCATATATTTT.

The V call is TRBV5-4, the J call TRBJ2-1; 13 nucleotides align to TRBD2. Germline-derived CDR1 and CDR2 are SGHNT and YYREEE (reference sequence). The CDR3 runs to 16 residues. V was pared by 3 bases and J by 7 bases, with 7 bases of the junction left unmatched. Here the CDR3 DNA reads TGTGCCAGCAGCTCCCTCGGGACTAGCGGGAAAAATGAGCAGTTCTTC. Protein sequence: CASSSLGTSGKNEQFF.

The chain links TRBV29-1 to TRBJ2-5; D remains ambiguous. The CDR3 runs 10 residues. Per the germline V gene, CDR1 is SQVTM and CDR2 is ANQGSEA. V lost 6 bases to trimming and J lost 3 bases, with 5 bases between them. This CDR3 is CSVSKETQYF. The CDR3 DNA sequence: TGCAGCGTGTCAAAAGAGACCCAGTACTTC.

The gene calls are TRBV5-6 and TRBJ1-2, with a tentative D call TRBD1 (6 bases). The CDR3 runs to 14 residues. The germline gives CDR1 SGHDT, CDR2 YYEEEE. Trimming left V 5 bases short and J 5 bases short, with 16 bases between. This chain's CDR3 is CASRHRVPGYGYTF. In DNA form, the CDR3 reads TGTGCCAGCAGGCACAGGGTTCCCGGATATGGCTACACCTTC.

The chain couples TRBV20-1 to TRBJ1-5; no firm D call. Germline values: CDR1 DFQATT, CDR2 SNEGSKA (reference sequence). Trimming took off 3 bases at V and 1 base at J, with 7 bases between the two ends. The CDR3 has 13 amino acids. CDR3 nucleotide sequence: TGCAGTGCTAGTCCTACCAGCAATCAGCCCCAGCATTTT. Translation: CSASPTSNQPQHF.

The V gene is TRBV5-5, the J gene TRBJ1-5, with D tentatively TRBD1 (5 bases). V lost 1 base and J lost 0, with 14 bases in between. The CDR3 consists of 17 residues. Germline loops: CDR1 SGHKS, CDR2 YYEKEE (reference sequence). The CDR3 here is CASSLIAGDYSNQPQHF. The CDR3, as DNA: TGTGCCAGCAGCTTGATCGCGGGGGACTATAGCAATCAGCCCCAGCATTTT. Drawing the rest from reference TRBV5-5 and TRBJ1-5, the complete variable domain is DAGVTQSPTHLIKTRGQQVTLRCSPISGHKSVSWYQQVLGQGPQFIFQYYEKEERGRGNFPDRFSARQFPNYSSELNVNALLLGDSALYLCASSLIAGDYSNQPQHFGDGTRLSIL.

Only one count was recorded for this clone. This sequence joins TRBV6-5 and TRBJ1-2; 7 nucleotides agree with TRBD1. CDR1 is MNHEY and CDR2 is SVGAGI in the germline V gene. With V trimmed by 7 bases and J by 8 bases, 16 bases remained unmatched. The CDR3 runs to 15 residues. In nucleotides, the CDR3 is TGTGCCAGCATAGGAGGGGACAGCTTCTTTTTGGGCTACACCTTC. Its translation is CASIGGDSFFLGYTF.

This clone was seen only a few times. The CDR3: CASSLGFGGDTEAFF. The CDR3 nucleotides read TGTGCCAGCAGCTTAGGTTTCGGGGGGGACACTGAAGCTTTCTTT. The J gene is TRBJ1-1, the V gene TRBV7-9; possible D gene TRBD1, 5 bases. The CDR3 has 15 amino acids. CDR1 is SEHNR and CDR2 is FQNEAQ in the germline V gene (reference sequence). V lost 1 base, J lost 3 bases, and 12 bases lay in between.

The CDR3 nucleotides are TGTGCCTGGAGTGTACCGGGGATGAACACTGAAGCTTTCTTT. Protein product: CAWSVPGMNTEAFF. The chain uses TRBV30 and TRBJ1-1; no clear D gene. Germline V gene sequence: CDR1 GTSNPN, CDR2 SVGIG (reference sequence). This CDR3 contains 14 residues. Trimming removed 0 bases from V and 0 bases from J, with 8 bases in between.

The chain recombines TRBV3-1 (or the pseudogene TRBV3-2) with TRBJ2-1, with TRBD2 matching over 11 bases. Germline CDR1 and CDR2: LGHDT and YNNKEL (reference sequence). The CDR3 runs to 16 residues. Trimming at V came to 5 bases and at J to 4 bases, leaving 7 bases not matched to a gene. CDR3 in amino acids: CASSAIAGGFYNEQFF. Here the CDR3 DNA reads TGTGCCAGCAGCGCAATAGCGGGGGGGTTTTACAATGAGCAGTTCTTC.

The V call is TRBV28, the J call TRBJ1-5; 8 positions agree with TRBD1. CDR3 length: 19 residues. V was clipped by 3 bases and J by 2 bases; unmatched bases: 15. Germline CDR1 MDHEN, CDR2 SYDVKM. The CDR3 loop is CASSFRQQGASFGNQPQHF. The DNA for the CDR3 is TGTGCCAGCAGTTTTCGGCAGCAGGGGGCGAGCTTCGGCAATCAGCCCCAGCATTTT. Variable domain in full (rest from reference TRBV28 and TRBJ1-5): DVKVTQSSRYLVKRTGEKVFLECVQDMDHENMFWYRQDPGLGLRLIYFSYDVKMKEKGDIPEGYSVSREKKERFSLILESASTNQTSMYLCASSFRQQGASFGNQPQHFGDGTRLSIL.

The genes are TRBV7-9 and TRBJ1-6; 8 bases match TRBD1. CDR1 is SEHNR and CDR2 is FQNEAQ in the germline V gene (reference sequence). V was clipped by 3 bases and J by 10 bases; unmatched bases: 5. This CDR3 contains 14 residues. The CDR3 sequence is CASSLDRVESPLHF. In nucleotides, the CDR3 is TGTGCCAGCAGCTTGGACAGGGTCGAGTCACCCCTCCACTTT.

This chain uses TRBV9 with TRBJ1-2; 7 bases align to TRBD1. Germline values: CDR1 SGDLS, CDR2 YYNGEE. Germline trimming cut 1 base from V and 5 bases from J; bases unmatched to any gene: 14. The CDR3 is 17 residues long. The CDR3, as DNA: TGTGCCAGCAGCGTAAGGGGGACAGAACGAATTGGGTATGGCTACACCTTC. It yields the protein CASSVRGTERIGYGYTF.

This chain joins TRBV5-1 and TRBJ1-6; 9 nucleotides agree with TRBD1. This CDR3 has 15 residues. Germline CDR1 is SGHRS and CDR2 is YFSETQ. V trimming: 4 bases; J trimming: 7 bases; junction bases outside the gene matches: 6. CDR3 amino acids: CASSPGQGINSPLHF. Here the CDR3 DNA reads TGCGCCAGCAGCCCCGGACAGGGGATCAATTCACCCCTCCACTTT.

The sample holds a few counts of this clone. J is TRBJ1-1 and V is TRBV30; tentatively, D is TRBD1 (5 bases). The ends were cut back, 7 bases at V and 11 bases at J, with 23 bases in the middle. Germline CDR1 and CDR2: GTSNPN and SVGIG (reference sequence). CDR3 size: 13 residues. As DNA, the CDR3 is TGTGCCTCATGGCGGGGGTCATGGTCGGATGCTTTCTTT. It encodes CASWRGSWSDAFF.

This sequence joins TRBV9 and TRBJ2-3; unclear D gene. Trimming removed 3 bases from V and 2 bases from J, with 22 bases in between. The CDR3 is 18 residues long. CDR1 and CDR2 (germline): SGDLS, YYNGEE. CDR3 DNA sequence: TGTGCCAGCAGCGACGGTATAGAGCAGGCCCGCCTCACAGATACGCAGTATTTT. As protein: CASSDGIEQARLTDTQYF.

This sequence joins TRBV30 and TRBJ1-2; D may be TRBD1 (5 bases). Germline assignment: CDR1 GTSNPN and CDR2 SVGIG (reference sequence). The CDR3 covers 13 residues. Deletions cut 4 bases from V and 2 bases from J, with 11 bases between. This CDR3 is CAWNAGPNYGYTF. The CDR3 DNA reads TGTGCCTGGAACGCAGGGCCGAACTATGGCTACACCTTC.

This clone came up once. V is TRBV3-1 (or the pseudogene TRBV3-2) and J is TRBJ2-5, with 9 bases aligning to TRBD2. Germline lookup yields CDR1 LGHDT and CDR2 YNNKEL (reference sequence). This CDR3 has 14 amino acids. V shed 4 bases, J shed 5 bases, and the junction held 5 bases outside the gene matches. The CDR3 region is CASSPAGGGETQYF. Written as DNA, the CDR3 is TGTGCCAGCAGCCCAGCGGGGGGTGGGGAGACCCAGTACTTC.

The chain is built from TRBV4-1 and TRBJ1-6; D unresolved. The CDR3 has 14 residues. CDR1 and CDR2 (germline): MGHRA, YSYEKL. The V gene lost 4 bases and the J gene lost 8 bases, with 12 bases spanning the gap. The CDR3 region is CASSPKLGDSPLHF. CDR3 DNA sequence: TGCGCCAGCAGCCCAAAATTAGGAGATTCACCCCTCCACTTT.

This chain links TRBV28 with TRBJ2-2; D possibly corresponds to TRBD1 (6 bases). CDR3 length equals 16 residues. Germline V gene data show CDR1 as MDHEN and CDR2 as SYDVKM. Trimming took 5 bases from V and 1 from J, leaving 14 bases between them. The CDR3 bases are TGTGCCAGCAGTCACCGGGACATCGTGAACACCGGGGAGCTGTTTTTT. Translating gives CASSHRDIVNTGELFF. The entire variable domain, with the rest obtained from reference TRBV28 and TRBJ2-2, is as follows: DVKVTQSSRYLVKRTGEKVFLECVQDMDHENMFWYRQDPGLGLRLIYFSYDVKMKEKGDIPEGYSVSREKKERFSLILESASTNQTSMYLCASSHRDIVNTGELFFGEGSRLTVL.

V is TRBV11-2 and J is TRBJ2-2, with no clear D. Germline CDR1 and CDR2: SGHAT and FQNNGV. The CDR3 has 16 residues. V lost 4 bases and J 0 bases, leaving 12 bases between the germline ends. The CDR3 DNA reads TGTGCCAGCAGCTCCTTCCCCACTACGAACACCGGGGAGCTGTTTTTT. Protein sequence: CASSSFPTTNTGELFF.

The chain joins TRBV5-4 to TRBJ2-7; D might be TRBD1 (6 bases). Germline V gives CDR1 SGHNT, CDR2 YYREEE (reference sequence). Trimming left V 4 bases short and J 3 bases short, with 11 bases between. There are 13 residues in the CDR3. The CDR3 nucleotides read TGTGCCAGCAGCCCGGGACAACACTACGAGCAGTACTTC. This codes for CASSPGQHYEQYF.

The V and J genes are TRBV2 and TRBJ1-3; the match to TRBD1 covers 7 bases. The trim removed 1 base at V and 0 bases at J, leaving 12 bases unmatched. CDR1 is SNHLY, CDR2 FYNNEI, per germline. This CDR3 spans 19 amino acids. Written as DNA, the CDR3 is TGTGCCAGCAGTGAAGTCCCACATTGGGGACAGAGCTCTGGAAACACCATATATTTT. Its protein product is CASSEVPHWGQSSGNTIYF.

This clone was seen once. The V and J genes are TRBV19 and TRBJ2-3, with D possibly matching TRBD1 (5 bases). Germline values: CDR1 LNHDA, CDR2 SQIVND (reference sequence). The CDR3 consists of 15 residues. Trimming took 3 bases from V and 0 from J, leaving 10 bases between them. CDR3 region: CASSMTVASTDTQYF. As DNA, the CDR3 is TGTGCCAGTAGTATGACAGTGGCTAGCACAGATACGCAGTATTTT.

V and J are TRBV30 and TRBJ1-1; D is unresolved. Germline values: CDR1 GTSNPN, CDR2 SVGIG (reference sequence). Between the trimmed V and J ends, which lost 5 bases and 10 bases, there was a span of 23 bases. CDR3 length equals 14 residues. The CDR3 nucleotides read TGTGCCTGGGTGGCAGGAGGACGCGTCTTTGGAGCTTTCTTT. Its protein product is CAWVAGGRVFGAFF.

This clone appeared a few times. This sequence joins TRBV7-9 and TRBJ1-2, with no clear D. The germline CDR1 and CDR2 sequences are SEHNR and FQNEAQ (reference sequence). Trimming left V 7 bases short and J 6 bases short, with 12 bases between. The CDR3 sequence is 12 residues long. DNA for the CDR3: TGTGCCAGCACCTACAGAGCCCATGGCTACACCTTC. Its translation is CASTYRAHGYTF.

The V call is TRBV19, the J call TRBJ1-3; the D gene is possibly TRBD1 (6 bases). The CDR3 contains 14 residues. Germline loops: CDR1 LNHDA, CDR2 SQIVND (reference sequence). Trimming took off 6 bases at V and 0 bases at J, with 9 bases between the two ends. The CDR3 reads CASRDRGSGNTIYF. CDR3 bases: TGTGCCAGTAGGGACAGAGGCTCTGGAAACACCATATATTTT. Filled out from reference TRBV19 and TRBJ1-3, the complete variable domain reads DGGITQSPKYLFRKEGQNVTLSCEQNLNHDAMYWYRQDPGQGLRLIYYSQIVNDFQKGDIAEGYSVSREKKESFPLTVTSAQKNPTAFYLCASRDRGSGNTIYFGEGSWLTVV.